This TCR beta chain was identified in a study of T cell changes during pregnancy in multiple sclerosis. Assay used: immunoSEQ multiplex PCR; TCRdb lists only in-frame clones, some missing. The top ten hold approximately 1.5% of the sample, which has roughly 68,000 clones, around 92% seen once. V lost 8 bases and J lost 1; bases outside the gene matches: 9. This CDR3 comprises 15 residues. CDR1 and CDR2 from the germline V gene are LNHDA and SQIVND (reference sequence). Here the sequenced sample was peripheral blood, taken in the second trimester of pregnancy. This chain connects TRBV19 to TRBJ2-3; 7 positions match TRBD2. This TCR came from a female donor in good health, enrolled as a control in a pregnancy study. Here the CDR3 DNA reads TGTGCCAGTGATGACGGGAGGCAGGGCACAGATACGCAGTATTTT. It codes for CASDDGRQGTDTQYF.